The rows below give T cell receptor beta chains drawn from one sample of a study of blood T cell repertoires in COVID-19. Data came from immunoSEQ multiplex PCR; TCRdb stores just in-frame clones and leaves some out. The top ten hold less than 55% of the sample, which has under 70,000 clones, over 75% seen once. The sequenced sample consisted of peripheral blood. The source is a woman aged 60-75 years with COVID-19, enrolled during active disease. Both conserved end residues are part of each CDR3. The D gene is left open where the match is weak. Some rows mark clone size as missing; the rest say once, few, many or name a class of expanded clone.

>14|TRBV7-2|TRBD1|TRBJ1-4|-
CASSPGQRNEKLFF
TGTGCCAGCAGCCCGGGACAGCGTAATGAAAAACTGTTTTTT
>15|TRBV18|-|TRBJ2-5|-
CASSPPGGAGETQYF
TGTGCCAGCTCACCACCGGGGGGGGCCGGTGAGACCCAGTACTTC
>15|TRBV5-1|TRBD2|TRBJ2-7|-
CASSGAGGRTYEQYF
TGCGCCAGCAGCGGAGCGGGGGGCCGTACCTACGAGCAGTACTTC
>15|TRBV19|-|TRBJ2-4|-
CASSSPGGWRNIQYF
TGTGCCAGTAGTTCCCCCGGGGGTTGGAGAAACATTCAGTACTTC
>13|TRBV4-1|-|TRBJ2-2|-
CASSLQGRGELFF
TGCGCCAGCAGCTTACAGGGACGAGGGGAGCTGTTTTTT
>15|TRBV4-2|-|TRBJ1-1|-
CASSQAKDMNTEAFF
TGTGCCAGCAGCCAAGCGAAGGACATGAACACTGAAGCTTTCTTT
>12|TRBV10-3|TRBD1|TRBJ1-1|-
CATTPGGIGAFF
TGTGCCACGACCCCAGGGGGCATAGGGGCTTTCTTT
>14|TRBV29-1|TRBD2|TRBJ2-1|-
CSVTSGYSYNEQFF
TGCAGCGTTACTAGCGGGTACTCCTACAATGAGCAGTTCTTC
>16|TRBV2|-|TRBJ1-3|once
CASSEATGVSGNTIYF
TGTGCCAGCAGTGAAGCGACAGGCGTCTCTGGAAACACCATATATTTT
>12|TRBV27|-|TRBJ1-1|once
CASRQGNTEAFF
TGTGCCAGCAGACAGGGGAACACTGAAGCTTTCTTT
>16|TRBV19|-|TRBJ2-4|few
CASSASLRGAKNIQYF
TGTGCCAGTAGTGCGAGCTTGAGAGGGGCCAAAAACATTCAGTACTTC
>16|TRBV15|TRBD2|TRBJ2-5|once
CATSSQGGGNQETQYF
TGTGCCACCAGCAGTCAGGGCGGGGGTAACCAAGAGACCCAGTACTTC
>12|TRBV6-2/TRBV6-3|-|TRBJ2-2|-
CASSQEAGELFF
TGTGCCAGCAGCCAGGAGGCCGGGGAGCTGTTTTTT
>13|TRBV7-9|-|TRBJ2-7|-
CASSSLTAYEQYF
TGTGCCAGCAGCTCCCTTACTGCTTACGAGCAGTACTTC
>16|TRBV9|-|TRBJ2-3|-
CASSEPGGTSTDTQYF
TGTGCCAGCAGCGAGCCCGGCGGGACGAGCACAGATACGCAGTATTTT
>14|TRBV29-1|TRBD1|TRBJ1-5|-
CSVGDRQGAGSQHF
TGCAGCGTTGGAGATAGACAGGGGGCCGGTTCCCAGCATTTT
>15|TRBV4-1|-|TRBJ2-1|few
CASSQVGSTYNEQFF
TGCGCCAGCAGCCAGGTAGGGAGTACCTACAATGAGCAGTTCTTC
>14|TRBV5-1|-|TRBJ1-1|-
CASSTEPRATEAFF
TGCGCCAGCAGCACCGAGCCGAGGGCCACTGAAGCTTTCTTT
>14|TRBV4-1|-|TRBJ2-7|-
CASSQGLGLGEQYF
TGCGCCAGCAGCCAAGGACTAGGGCTGGGCGAGCAGTACTTC
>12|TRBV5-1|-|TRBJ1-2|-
CASSLDRDGYTF
TGCGCCAGCAGCTTGGATCGGGATGGCTACACCTTC
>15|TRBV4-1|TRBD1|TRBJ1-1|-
CASSQPRTGGFEAFF
TGCGCCAGCAGCCAACCCCGGACAGGGGGATTTGAAGCTTTCTTT
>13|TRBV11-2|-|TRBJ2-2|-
CASRAQGPGELFF
TGTGCCAGCAGAGCACAGGGCCCCGGGGAGCTGTTTTTT
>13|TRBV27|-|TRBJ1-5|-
CASSRGARQPQHF
TGTGCCAGCAGTCGGGGGGCGCGGCAGCCCCAGCATTTT
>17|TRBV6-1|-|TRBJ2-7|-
CASSEFPGGTTTREQYF
TGTGCCAGCAGTGAATTCCCCGGGGGAACTACGACACGCGAGCAGTACTTC
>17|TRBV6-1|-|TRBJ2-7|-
CASSEVRGGISSYEQYF
TGTGCCAGCAGTGAAGTAAGGGGGGGAATCAGCTCCTACGAGCAGTACTTC
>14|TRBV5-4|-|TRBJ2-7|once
CASSLIEASYEQYF
TGTGCCAGCAGCTTGATCGAGGCCTCCTACGAGCAGTACTTC
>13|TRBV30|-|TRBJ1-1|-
CAWSRPRGIEAFF
TGTGCCTGGAGCCGTCCCCGGGGGATTGAAGCTTTCTTT
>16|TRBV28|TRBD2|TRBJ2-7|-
CASSPGLAGVFYEQYF
TGTGCCAGCAGTCCGGGGCTAGCGGGAGTTTTTTACGAGCAGTACTTC
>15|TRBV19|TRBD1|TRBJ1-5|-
CASSKPTGGGQPQHF
TGTGCCAGTAGTAAACCGACAGGGGGGGGTCAGCCCCAGCATTTT
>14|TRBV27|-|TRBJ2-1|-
CASSFLRGEDEQFF
TGTGCCAGCAGTTTTTTGCGGGGTGAGGATGAGCAGTTCTTC
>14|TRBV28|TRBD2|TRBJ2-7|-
CASSLGGFSYEQYF
TGTGCCAGCAGTCTGGGAGGGTTCTCCTACGAGCAGTACTTC
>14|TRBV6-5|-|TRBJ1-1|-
CASSYSRQNTEAFF
TGTGCCAGCAGTTACTCGAGGCAGAACACTGAAGCTTTCTTT
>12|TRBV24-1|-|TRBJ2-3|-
CATSDRADTQYF
TGTGCCACCAGTGATCGAGCAGATACGCAGTATTTT
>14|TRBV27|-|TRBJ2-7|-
CASSSEQRSYEQYF
TGTGCCAGCAGTTCCGAGCAGAGGAGCTACGAGCAGTACTTC
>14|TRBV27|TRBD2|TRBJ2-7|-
CASRHSGSTYEQYF
TGTGCCAGCAGACATAGCGGGAGTACCTACGAGCAGTACTTC
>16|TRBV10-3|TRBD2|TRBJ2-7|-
CATVPGLAGGIHEQYF
TGTGCCACTGTCCCGGGACTAGCGGGGGGAATCCACGAGCAGTACTTC
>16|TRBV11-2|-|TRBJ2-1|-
CASSVRLERAYNEQFF
TGTGCCAGCAGCGTTAGACTAGAGCGGGCTTACAATGAGCAGTTCTTC
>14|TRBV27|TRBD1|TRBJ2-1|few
CASSVRTGNNEQFF
TGTGCCAGCAGCGTAAGGACAGGGAACAATGAGCAGTTCTTC
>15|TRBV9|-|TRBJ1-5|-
CASSVGGHRNQPQHF
TGTGCCAGCAGCGTAGGGGGACACCGCAATCAGCCCCAGCATTTT
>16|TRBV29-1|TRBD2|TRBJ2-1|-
CSVEGRGLVSYNEQFF
TGCAGCGTTGAAGGCAGGGGACTAGTCTCCTACAATGAGCAGTTCTTC
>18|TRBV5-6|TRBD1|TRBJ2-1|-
CASSLGDRGLSSYNEQFF
TGTGCCAGCAGCTTGGGGGACAGGGGGCTTAGCTCCTACAATGAGCAGTTCTTC
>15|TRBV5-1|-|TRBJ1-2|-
CASSLAQTPNYGYTF
TGCGCCAGCAGCTTGGCCCAAACTCCCAACTATGGCTACACCTTC
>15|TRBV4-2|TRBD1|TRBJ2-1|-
CASSPRQGPYNEQFF
TGTGCCAGCAGCCCCCGACAGGGGCCCTACAATGAGCAGTTCTTC
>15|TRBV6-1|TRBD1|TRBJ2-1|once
CASSEAGGAYNEQFF
TGTGCCAGCAGTGAAGCAGGGGGCGCCTACAATGAGCAGTTCTTC